The rows below give T cell receptor beta chains drawn from one sample of a study of blood T cell repertoires in COVID-19. Sequenced by immunoSEQ multiplex PCR; TCRdb stores in-frame clones only, minus some. The sample carries approximately 210,000 clones, just over 85% recorded once. The sample taken for sequencing was peripheral blood. The receptors shown here come from a man aged 18 to 30 with active or convalescent COVID-19. Both conserved end residues are part of each CDR3. The D gene is left open where the match is weak. Size is omitted from some rows. Given values are once, few, many or a class for expanded clones.

v_call,d_call,j_call,clone_size,cdr3_nt,cdr3_aa
TRBV7-9,-,TRBJ1-1,-,TGTGCCAGCAGCCCGGGTATCATGAACACTGAAGCTTTCTTT,CASSPGIMNTEAFF
TRBV9,TRBD1,TRBJ2-1,-,TGTGCCAGCAGCACAGGGGGATCTGACAATGAGCAGTTCTTC,CASSTGGSDNEQFF
TRBV10-3,-,TRBJ1-1,-,TGTGCCATCAGTGAGCCGGACGGGGGCACTGAAGCTTTCTTT,CAISEPDGGTEAFF
TRBV29-1,TRBD2,TRBJ2-1,-,TGCAGCGTCGAGGGACTAGTGGACCACAATGAGCAGTTCTTC,CSVEGLVDHNEQFF
TRBV7-4,-,TRBJ1-5,once,TGTGCCAGCAGCTTATATGCTCGGGAGGGGCTGAGCAATCAGCCCCAGCATTTT,CASSLYAREGLSNQPQHF
TRBV7-9,-,TRBJ2-1,-,TGTGCCAGCAGCTTAATACAGTCCAATGAGCAGTTCTTC,CASSLIQSNEQFF
TRBV11-2,-,TRBJ1-1,-,TGTGCCAGCAGCGCGAGGACGGGGAAGAACACTGAAGCTTTCTTT,CASSARTGKNTEAFF
TRBV11-2,-,TRBJ2-1,-,TGTGCCAGCAGCTTAGTAGGGAAGGCAGGCGGGACTCTCTACAATGAGCAGTTCTTC,CASSLVGKAGGTLYNEQFF
TRBV7-8,-,TRBJ1-5,-,TGTGCCAGCAGCTGGGGACTGGACAATCAGCCCCAGCATTTT,CASSWGLDNQPQHF
TRBV7-8,-,TRBJ1-6,-,TGTGCCAGCAGCTTAGAAAACAGCAATTCACCCCTCCACTTT,CASSLENSNSPLHF
TRBV6-5,-,TRBJ2-7,-,TGTGCCAGCGGGGCTACCTACGAGCAGTACTTC,CASGATYEQYF
TRBV19,-,TRBJ2-2,few,TGTGCCAGTAGTATTACTTATAGCGAGGAGCTGTTTTTT,CASSITYSEELFF
TRBV24-1,-,TRBJ1-2,-,TGTGCCACCAGCCGGACATCTAACTATGGCTACACCTTC,CATSRTSNYGYTF
TRBV7-3,-,TRBJ1-1,-,TGTGCCAGCAGCGCCGACAGTTTCACTGAAGCTTTCTTT,CASSADSFTEAFF
TRBV9,-,TRBJ2-1,-,TGTGCCAGCAGCCCTGAGGTTGTAGGGGATGAGCAGTTCTTC,CASSPEVVGDEQFF
TRBV18,-,TRBJ1-4,few,TGTGCCAGCTCACCCCAAGCAGGCTATGCAACTAATGAAAAACTGTTTTTT,CASSPQAGYATNEKLFF
TRBV7-3,TRBD2,TRBJ2-5,few,TGTGCCAGCAGCTTAAAGGGCGGGAGGTGGGAGACCCAGTACTTC,CASSLKGGRWETQYF
TRBV5-6,-,TRBJ2-2,few,TGTGCCAGCAGCTTTCGACGGGACTTTTTTTACACCGGGGAGCTGTTTTTT,CASSFRRDFFYTGELFF
TRBV5-1,TRBD2,TRBJ2-1,once,TGCGCCAGCTCACCCTCCGGGACTAGCTACAATGAGCAGTTCTTC,CASSPSGTSYNEQFF
TRBV4-2,-,TRBJ2-2,once,TGTGCCAGCAGCCAAGTCGGGACAAGTAACACCGGGGAGCTGTTTTTT,CASSQVGTSNTGELFF
TRBV7-8,-,TRBJ1-1,-,TGTGCCAGCAGCCCCTTGAACACTGAAGCTTTCTTT,CASSPLNTEAFF
TRBV19,-,TRBJ1-2,-,TGTGCCAGTAGTAAAACTACGGGACACCTAAACTATGGCTACACCTTC,CASSKTTGHLNYGYTF
TRBV7-6,TRBD2,TRBJ2-2,-,TGTGCCAGCAGCTTAGCTATCGACGGGAGGAAGCTGTTTTTT,CASSLAIDGRKLFF
TRBV7-3,-,TRBJ2-6,-,TGTGCCAGCAGCTTAGTTGGGGGCCCCGGGGCCAACGTCCTGACTTTC,CASSLVGGPGANVLTF
TRBV6-5,-,TRBJ2-7,-,TGTGCCAGCAGTTACGAAGGGGACGAGCAGTACTTC,CASSYEGDEQYF
TRBV2,-,TRBJ1-3,-,TGTGCCAGCAGTGATGAAGGATCAGGGGCGCCTGGAAACACCATATATTTT,CASSDEGSGAPGNTIYF
TRBV7-6,TRBD2,TRBJ2-3,-,TGTGCCAGCAGCTTAGCCGGGACTAGCGGGAGGGCCCGGTCAGATACGCAGTATTTT,CASSLAGTSGRARSDTQYF
TRBV27,TRBD2,TRBJ2-7,-,TGTGCCAGCAGTCTGGGGACTAGCGGGACTCGGGAGCAGTACTTC,CASSLGTSGTREQYF
TRBV15,-,TRBJ1-5,few,TGTGCCACCAGCAGAGATTCTCAGGCCCAGCCCCAGCATTTT,CATSRDSQAQPQHF
TRBV27,-,TRBJ2-6,-,TGTGCCAGCAGTCCAGACAGATTGAATAGGGGGGCCAACGTCCTGACTTTC,CASSPDRLNRGANVLTF
TRBV30,-,TRBJ1-1,-,TGTGCCTGGAGTTACCAGGAGAACACTGAAGCTTTCTTT,CAWSYQENTEAFF
TRBV2,TRBD1,TRBJ1-3,few,TGTGCCAGCACCCCGACCGGGACAGGGGCCCTCTCTGGAAACACCATATATTTT,CASTPTGTGALSGNTIYF
TRBV19,TRBD1,TRBJ1-2,-,TGTGCCAGTAGTAAACCTCCGACGCAGACAGGGGACGGCTACACCTTC,CASSKPPTQTGDGYTF
TRBV27,TRBD1,TRBJ1-1,-,TGTGCCAGCAGTACAGCCGGGACAGGAGGGAACACTGAAGCTTTCTTT,CASSTAGTGGNTEAFF
TRBV12-3/TRBV12-4,-,TRBJ1-1,-,TGTGCCAGCAGTTTAGGCGGAATTGAAGCTTTCTTT,CASSLGGIEAFF
TRBV2,TRBD1,TRBJ1-6,-,TGTGCCAGCAGACAGGGGAACCCACCCCTCCACTTT,CASRQGNPPLHF
TRBV30,-,TRBJ1-2,-,TGTGCCTGGAGGCCAGTCGCACAGCGGTTTCTCTATGGCTACACCTTC,CAWRPVAQRFLYGYTF
TRBV14,TRBD1,TRBJ2-5,-,TGTGCCAGCAGCCCTCCGGACAGGGGTTTTCGTGGGACCCAGTACTTC,CASSPPDRGFRGTQYF
TRBV5-8,-,TRBJ1-5,once,TGTGCCAGCAGCTTGTATCATGGGGGGAGTAATCAGCCCCAGCATTTT,CASSLYHGGSNQPQHF
TRBV5-6,TRBD1,TRBJ1-5,once,TGTGCCAGCAGCTTACAGGGGGGTCAGCCCCAGCATTTT,CASSLQGGQPQHF
TRBV13,TRBD1,TRBJ2-7,-,TGTGCCAGCAGCTCCGGACAGGGGGCCTACGAGCAGTACTTC,CASSSGQGAYEQYF
TRBV5-1,TRBD2,TRBJ2-3,-,TGCGCCAGCAGCCCCGGACTAGCGGGCGGTACGCAGTATTTT,CASSPGLAGGTQYF
TRBV14,TRBD1,TRBJ1-5,-,TGTGCCAGCAGCGAGGGGACAGGCGGGAAGTATGATCAGCCCCAGCATTTT,CASSEGTGGKYDQPQHF
TRBV4-1,-,TRBJ1-6,-,TGCGCCAGCAGCCAAGATGCGGCCGCTAGCTCCTATAATTCACCCCTCCACTTT,CASSQDAAASSYNSPLHF
TRBV7-9,-,TRBJ2-1,-,TGTGCCAGCAGCTTAGCGCAGGGGCTGATCTACAATGAGCAGTTCTTC,CASSLAQGLIYNEQFF
TRBV12-3/TRBV12-4,-,TRBJ1-5,once,TGTGCCAGCAGCCCACAGGGACGGCCCCAGCATTTT,CASSPQGRPQHF
TRBV7-2,-,TRBJ2-1,-,TGTGCCAGCAGCCTGATAGCGGCTAGCTCCTACAATGAGCAGTTCTTC,CASSLIAASSYNEQFF
TRBV19,TRBD2,TRBJ2-2,-,TGTGCCAGTAGTATACTAGCGGCCACCGGGGAGCTGTTTTTT,CASSILAATGELFF
TRBV5-1,-,TRBJ2-2,-,TGCGCCAGCAGCCTCAAGCCGGGAGCGGCGAACACCGGGGAGCTGTTTTTT,CASSLKPGAANTGELFF
TRBV9,-,TRBJ2-7,-,TGTGCCAGCAGCGCCGGGAGCTCCTACGAGCAGTACTTC,CASSAGSSYEQYF
TRBV3-1/TRBV3-2,TRBD2,TRBJ2-1,-,TGTGCCAGCAGCCTCACAGCGGGAGTCAATGAGCAGTTCTTC,CASSLTAGVNEQFF
TRBV6-6,-,TRBJ1-3,-,TGTGCCAGCAGTTACCTATCAGGGTCTGGAAACACCATATATTTT,CASSYLSGSGNTIYF